A single sample gave rise to the 25 T cell receptor beta chains below, sequenced in a study of T-cell memory formation after mild COVID-19. TCRdb itself ran the 5' RACE reads through MiXCR, one entry per CDR3 protein. The sample has approximately 100,000 distinct CDR3 sequences; 8.5% to 14% are singletons. Sequenced sample: PBMCs or a T cell subset sorted from them (not recorded which). These TCRs come from a man between 18 and 35 years old who had mild COVID-19 (a few samples of this study predate the infection). Cell type and time point are not known.

This clonotype was observed many times. V is TRBV29-1 and J is TRBJ2-5, with a tentative D call TRBD2 (5 bases). The germline V and J ends were trimmed by 7 bases and 3 bases, with 9 bases remaining between them. The CDR3 is made up of 11 amino acids. Germline CDR1 and CDR2: SQVTM and ANQGSEA. CDR3 DNA: TGCAGCGCCAGGAGGAAAGAGACCCAGTACTTC. Translation: CSARRKETQYF. The full variable domain, rest sourced from reference TRBV29-1 and TRBJ2-5, is SAVISQKPSRDICQRGTSLTIQCQVDSQVTMMFWYRQQPGQSLTLIATANQGSEATYESGFVIDKFPISRPNLTFSTLTVSNMSPEDSSIYLCSARRKETQYFGPGTRLLVL.

This clonotype was detected many times. The V and J genes are TRBV4-1 and TRBJ1-2, with a possible D match to TRBD1 (6 bases). The germline V gene encodes CDR1 MGHRA and CDR2 YSYEKL. The CDR3 runs to 14 residues. V lost 4 bases, J lost 7 bases, and 16 bases lay in between. CDR3 in amino acids: CASSLDTGTAGYTF. The CDR3 DNA follows: TGCGCCAGCAGCCTTGATACAGGGACGGCTGGCTACACCTTC.

This clonotype was counted only a few times. This chain joins TRBV6-2 or TRBV6-3 and TRBJ2-7; D perhaps matches TRBD2 (6 bases). From germline, CDR1 is MNHEY and CDR2 SVGEGT. The CDR3 is 12 residues long. Trimming stripped 8 bases from V and 2 bases from J, with 10 bases between. CDR3 residues: CASGGGPYEQYV. As DNA, the CDR3 is TGTGCCAGCGGGGGAGGACCCTACGAGCAGTACGTC.

The chain joins TRBV7-9 to TRBJ2-3; 12 bases are shared with TRBD2. Germline loops: CDR1 SEHNR, CDR2 FQNEAQ (reference sequence). With V trimmed by 2 bases and J by 5 bases, 5 bases remained unmatched. The CDR3 has 16 residues. The CDR3 nucleotides are TGTGCCAGCAGCTTATTAACTAGCGGGGGGCAAGATACGCAGTATTTT. Translating gives CASSLLTSGGQDTQYF.

This clonotype was counted between two and nine times. The genes are TRBV27 and TRBJ1-2; no clear D gene. Germline lookup yields CDR1 MNHEY and CDR2 SMNVEV (reference sequence). There are 13 residues in the CDR3. V dropped 0 bases and J dropped 7 bases, with 9 bases sitting between them. In nucleotides, the CDR3 is TGTGCCAGCAGTTTATCACGGGGAGCTGGCTACACCTTC. Amino acids: CASSLSRGAGYTF.

V and J are TRBV9 and TRBJ2-7, with TRBD1 matching over 9 bases. This CDR3 contains 14 residues. Trimming cost V 0 bases and J 6 bases; bases outside gene matches: 4. In germline, CDR1 is SGDLS, CDR2 YYNGEE. The CDR3 sequence is CASSVVGTGIEQYF. The CDR3 nucleotides are TGTGCCAGCAGCGTAGTCGGGACAGGGATCGAGCAGTACTTC.

The genes are TRBV14 and TRBJ2-3; D is perhaps TRBD2 (6 bases). V lost 1 base and J lost 0, with 20 bases in between. The CDR3 runs 19 residues. Germline V gives CDR1 SGHDN, CDR2 FVKESK. The DNA of the CDR3 is TGTGCCAGCAGCCAAGTCCCGGGACTCGTAAAATCTAGCACAGATACGCAGTATTTT. Encoded protein: CASSQVPGLVKSSTDTQYF.

This clonotype was detected a few times. The chain combines TRBV7-9 with TRBJ2-2; D is possibly TRBD2 (7 bases). The germline V gene has CDR1 SEHNR and CDR2 FQNEAQ (reference sequence). CDR3 length equals 17 residues. The V end was cut by 11 bases, the J end by 3 bases, with 25 bases between. CDR3 DNA: TGTGCCGGAGAATGGATGGGGGCTAGCGGATACACCGGGGAGCTGTTTTTT. It yields the protein CAGEWMGASGYTGELFF.

In its sample, this clonotype was seen a few times. The chain uses TRBV7-2 and TRBJ2-1; D is possibly TRBD1 or TRBD2 (5 bases each). Germline V gives CDR1 SGHTA, CDR2 FQGNSA. V shed 6 bases and J shed 6 bases, with 9 bases lying between them. The CDR3 covers 12 residues. CDR3 DNA: TGTGCCAGCAGGGGGACCAGCAATGAGCAGTTCTTC. Translation gives CASRGTSNEQFF.

This chain uses TRBV5-1 with TRBJ2-7; a weak D match, TRBD1 (5 bases). Trimming shortened V by 1 base and J by 4 bases, and 21 bases separated the two germline ends. Germline loops: CDR1 SGHRS, CDR2 YFSETQ. The CDR3 consists of 17 residues. CDR3 protein: CASSLTGSAEVQYEQYF. In nucleotides, the CDR3 is TGCGCCAGCAGCTTGACAGGATCCGCCGAAGTCCAGTACGAGCAGTACTTC.

This clonotype was found once. The V and J genes are TRBV18 and TRBJ1-6; possible D gene TRBD1, 6 bases. V lost 3 bases to trimming and J lost 7 bases, with 10 bases between them. Germline CDR1 reads KGHSH; CDR2 reads LQKENI. The CDR3 has 14 residues. CDR3 region: CASSPPGTNSPLHF. CDR3 sequence (DNA): TGTGCCAGCTCACCCCCGGGGACAAATTCACCCCTCCACTTT.

This clonotype has only a few counts. The chain has TRBV2 and TRBJ2-1; the D is unclear. This CDR3 contains 12 residues. The V gene's germline CDR1 is SNHLY and CDR2 FYNNEI. Trimming removed 4 bases at V and 7 bases at J, with 8 bases between. The CDR3 bases are TGTGCCAGCAGTGTTGGTTGGAATGAGCAGTTCTTC. Encoded protein: CASSVGWNEQFF.

This clonotype was seen a few times. The J gene is TRBJ1-6, the V gene TRBV11-1; maybe TRBD1 (6 bases). The CDR3 length is 22 residues. Germline values: CDR1 SGHAT, CDR2 FQDESV (reference sequence). Trimming removed 0 bases from V and 6 bases from J, with 30 bases in between. The DNA for the CDR3 is TGTGCCAGCAGCTTAGCGCCCCTTTTCGACAGGAACGCTGAAGATGGTAATTCACCCCTCCACTTT. It is translated as CASSLAPLFDRNAEDGNSPLHF.

This clonotype occurred many times. The genes are TRBV5-1 and TRBJ2-7; 8 bases are a match to TRBD1. The CDR3 length is 13 residues. The V gene end was trimmed by 4 bases and the J gene end by 3 bases; junction bases not matched to a gene: 3. CDR1 is SGHRS, CDR2 YFSETQ, per germline. DNA of the CDR3: TGCGCCAGCAGCCACGGGACAGGCTACGAGCAGTACTTC. Residues: CASSHGTGYEQYF.

V and J are TRBV29-1 and TRBJ2-7; TRBD2 agrees at 12 bases. The CDR3 is 15 residues long. With 2 bases clipped from V and 3 bases from J, the junction kept 5 bases outside the gene matches. Germline V gene data show CDR1 as SQVTM and CDR2 as ANQGSEA. Written as DNA, the CDR3 is TGCAGCGTTGAACTAGCGGGGGGGAATATCTACGAGCAGTACTTC. This gives the protein CSVELAGGNIYEQYF.

A remark on this clonotype: A much more abundant neighbour one base away suggests this may be a read error. The chain links TRBV4-3 to TRBJ1-2, with 7 bases identical to TRBD1. The CDR3 consists of 15 residues. Germline CDR1 is LGHNA and CDR2 is YSLEER. The CDR3 DNA reads as TGCGCCATCAGCCAAGATCGAGGGGGCGGAAATGGCTACACCTTC. This sequence encodes CAISQDRGGGNGYTF.

V is TRBV7-9 and J is TRBJ2-3, with 9 bases matching TRBD1. The CDR3 sequence is 12 residues long. V trimming: 9 bases; J trimming: 5 bases; junction bases outside the gene matches: 3. From germline, CDR1 is SEHNR and CDR2 FQNEAQ (reference sequence). The CDR3 sequence is CASGTGQDTQYF. The CDR3 nucleotides read TGTGCCAGTGGGACAGGGCAAGATACGCAGTATTTT.

This clonotype came up many times. This chain connects TRBV7-8 to TRBJ2-3; 7 bases match TRBD2. This CDR3 has 19 residues. In germline, CDR1 is SGHVS, CDR2 FQNEAQ. V lost 5 bases and J lost 0; bases outside the gene matches: 17. The CDR3 DNA sequence: TGTGCCAGCAGCCCCCGGGCTAGCGGACCAAGATCTAGCACAGATACGCAGTATTTT. Its translation is CASSPRASGPRSSTDTQYF.

The chain combines TRBV15 with TRBJ2-7; D remains unclear. This CDR3 has 14 amino acids. Germline CDR1 is LNHNV and CDR2 is YYDKDF (reference sequence). V lost 0 bases to trimming and J lost 4 bases, with 10 bases between them. The CDR3 DNA sequence: TGTGCCACCAGCAGAGATATCGGCTTATACGAGCAGTACGTC. Translation: CATSRDIGLYEQYV.

The rearrangement uses TRBV7-8 and TRBJ2-7, with D possibly matching TRBD2 (5 bases). Deletions cut 3 bases from V and 2 bases from J, with 14 bases between. Looked up from germline, CDR1 is SGHVS and CDR2 is FQNEAQ. This CDR3 is built from 15 residues. For the CDR3, the DNA is TGTGCCAGCAGCTTTCGGCATGAGGGTACCTACGAGCAGTACTTC. Translating it yields CASSFRHEGTYEQYF.

This clonotype was observed many times. V usage is TRBV7-2 and J usage is TRBJ2-1; 10 bases fit TRBD2. The CDR3 consists of 14 residues. CDR1 and CDR2 from the germline V gene are SGHTA and FQGNSA. The V segment lost 6 bases and the J segment 8 bases; nucleotides outside the gene matches: 7. CDR3 sequence: CASRGLAVPHEQFF. The DNA for the CDR3 is TGTGCCAGCAGAGGACTAGCGGTCCCTCATGAGCAGTTCTTC.

This chain uses TRBV7-3 with TRBJ1-1; D remains unclear. V dropped 5 bases and J dropped 8 bases, with 15 bases sitting between them. Germline V gene sequence: CDR1 SGHTA, CDR2 FQGTGA. The CDR3 is made up of 13 amino acids. CDR3 bases: TGTGCCAGCAGCCCCGAAGTCGGCTACGAAGCTTTCTTT. The encoded protein is CASSPEVGYEAFF. Variable domain in full (rest from reference TRBV7-3 and TRBJ1-1): GAGVSQTPSNKVTEKGKYVELRCDPISGHTALYWYRQSLGQGPEFLIYFQGTGAADDSGLPNDRFFAVRPEGSVSTLKIQRTERGDSAVYLCASSPEVGYEAFFGQGTRLTVV.

The J gene is TRBJ2-1, the V gene TRBV27; 11 nucleotides line up with TRBD1. The V and J ends lost 3 bases and 9 bases, in that order; junction bases with no gene match: 7. The CDR3 loop spans 15 amino acids. The V gene's germline CDR1 is MNHEY and CDR2 SMNVEV (reference sequence). CDR3 nucleotide sequence: TGTGCCAGCAGTTTCTCTGGACAGGGGGCGAGTGAGCAGTTCTTC. It is translated as CASSFSGQGASEQFF.

This clonotype has a handful of counts. The chain joins TRBV4-1 to TRBJ2-1; the D call may be TRBD1 or TRBD2 (5 bases each). The CDR3 extends over 14 amino acids. Germline V gene data show CDR1 as MGHRA and CDR2 as YSYEKL. Trimming left V 0 bases short and J 8 bases short, with 11 bases between. CDR3 in DNA: TGCGCCAGCAGCCAAGAAGGGACCCTGGATGAGCAGTTCTTC. Its translation is CASSQEGTLDEQFF.

J is TRBJ1-1 and V is TRBV6-5, with 7 bases matching TRBD1. In germline, CDR1 is MNHEY, CDR2 SVGAGI. The CDR3 contains 19 residues. V was pared by 6 bases and J by 0 bases, with 19 bases of the junction left unmatched. The DNA for the CDR3 is TGTGCCAGCAGACTGGGGTCCCCGCTATCGACAGGGATGAACACTGAAGCTTTCTTT. Amino acid sequence: CASRLGSPLSTGMNTEAFF.